A single sample gave rise to the 24 T cell receptor beta chains below, sequenced in a study of T-cell reconstitution after alpha-beta-depleted transplantation in children. Researchers prepared the TCRbeta library using unique molecular identifiers, the study reports. Using its own MiXCR run on the PCR reads, TCRdb lists one record per CDR3 protein. The sample records 450,000 to 600,000 distinct CDR3 sequences, about an eighth being singletons. This specimen was PBMCs, mostly from graft donor cells, taken 360 days after TCRalphabeta/CD19-depleted stem cell transplant. The receptors here all came from a male patient under 18 who had a stem cell transplant for acute myeloid leukemia, so the T cells may come from the graft donor.

A few counts support this clonotype. The CDR3 protein is CASSLVGTGDYEQYF. DNA for the CDR3: TGTGCCAGCAGCTTAGTGGGGACAGGGGACTACGAGCAGTACTTC. The rearrangement links TRBV7-2 to TRBJ2-7; 10 bases agree with TRBD1. V shed 1 base and J 3 bases; nucleotides not matched to a gene: 3. CDR3 length: 15 residues. Germline V CDR1 and CDR2: SGHTA, FQGNSA.

The chain has TRBV20-1 and TRBJ1-1; a possible D gene is TRBD1 (6 bases). CDR3 length equals 16 residues. In germline, CDR1 is DFQATT, CDR2 SNEGSKA (reference sequence). V was shortened by 3 bases and J by 1 base, with 18 bases between the two germline ends. CDR3 residues: CSASPPTGHSNTEAFF. DNA of the CDR3: TGCAGTGCTAGCCCACCCACGGGACACTCGAACACTGAAGCTTTCTTT.

The V and J genes are TRBV10-3 and TRBJ2-2; D may correspond to TRBD1 or TRBD2 (5 bases each). The CDR3 spans 18 residues. Trimming took off 6 bases at V and 0 bases at J, with 20 bases between the two ends. Germline lookup yields CDR1 ENHRY and CDR2 SYGVKD. The CDR3 sequence: CAISPQMAGTANTGELFF. Written as DNA, the CDR3 is TGTGCCATCAGCCCCCAGATGGCCGGGACGGCGAACACCGGGGAGCTGTTTTTT.

CDR3 sequence: CASSQDLKDRSYEQYF. CDR3 nucleotides: TGCGCCAGCAGCCAAGATCTCAAGGACAGGTCCTACGAGCAGTACTTC. The chain is built from TRBV4-3 and TRBJ2-7, with 7 bases identical to TRBD1. V shed 0 bases, J shed 1 base, and the junction held 6 bases outside the gene matches. The CDR3 has 16 residues. Germline loops: CDR1 LGHNA, CDR2 YSLEER.

This clonotype was recorded a few times. The V and J genes are TRBV5-1 and TRBJ2-3, with D uncertain. Trimming shortened V by 0 bases and J by 2 bases, and 7 bases separated the two germline ends. CDR1 SGHRS and CDR2 YFSETQ come from the germline V gene. CDR3 length: 14 amino acids. The CDR3 region has the DNA TGCGCCAGCAGCTTGGCGGTACACACAGATACGCAGTATTTT. Translating it yields CASSLAVHTDTQYF. The variable domain in full, with the rest retrieved from reference TRBV5-1 and TRBJ2-3, is KAGVTQTPRYLIKTRGQQVTLSCSPISGHRSVSWYQQTPGQGLQFLFEYFSETQRNKGNFPGRFSGRQFSNSRSEMNVSTLELGDSALYLCASSLAVHTDTQYFGPGTRLTVL.

This clonotype was seen only a few times. The gene calls are TRBV7-9 and TRBJ2-2, with D possibly matching TRBD2 (5 bases). The CDR3 extends over 15 amino acids. V lost 4 bases and J lost 3, with 12 bases in between. CDR1 is SEHNR and CDR2 is FQNEAQ in the germline V gene (reference sequence). CDR3 sequence: CASSSTGGHTGELFF. For the CDR3, the DNA is TGTGCCAGCAGCTCCACCGGAGGTCACACCGGGGAGCTGTTTTTT.

This clonotype has ten or more counts. The V gene is TRBV28, the J gene TRBJ2-3; D gene ambiguous. CDR3 length: 12 amino acids. CDR1 MDHEN and CDR2 SYDVKM come from the germline V gene. Trimming stripped 11 bases from V and 5 bases from J, with 14 bases between. CDR3 region: CALRPSRDTQYF. CDR3 DNA sequence: TGTGCCCTCCGCCCTAGTCGAGATACGCAGTATTTT.

The table lists this clonotype with many counts. This chain links TRBV29-1 with TRBJ2-1; 8 positions match TRBD2. The CDR3 consists of 14 residues. Losses at the gene ends were 3 bases for V and 7 bases for J; bases not matched to a gene: 8. Germline CDR1 and CDR2: SQVTM and ANQGSEA. DNA of the CDR3: TGCAGCGTTGAGGGTAGCGGGACGAGTAATGAGCAGTTCTTC. Translation gives CSVEGSGTSNEQFF.

This clonotype has a handful of counts. This sequence joins TRBV2 and TRBJ2-1; possible D gene TRBD2, 6 bases. Germline assignment: CDR1 SNHLY and CDR2 FYNNEI. The CDR3 has 13 amino acids. Trimming removed 4 bases from V and 14 bases from J, with 18 bases in between. Written as DNA, the CDR3 is TGTGCCAGCAGTGGGGATAGCGGCACCAAGGAGTTCTTC. As protein: CASSGDSGTKEFF.

This clonotype came up a few times. The chain uses TRBV6-2 or TRBV6-3 and TRBJ2-7, with D possibly TRBD2 on 5 matching bases. V lost 1 base and J 2 bases, leaving 9 bases between the germline ends. CDR3 length: 14 residues. Germline V gives CDR1 MNHEY, CDR2 SVGEGT. CDR3 in amino acids: CASSYWRATYEQYF. The CDR3 DNA is TGTGCCAGCAGTTACTGGCGGGCCACCTACGAGCAGTACTTC.

There are many counts of this clonotype. The chain is built from TRBV29-1 and TRBJ2-3; the D gene is possibly TRBD2 (6 bases). V was trimmed by 0 bases and J by 0 bases, leaving 10 bases between them. Germline loops: CDR1 SQVTM, CDR2 ANQGSEA. The CDR3 has 15 amino acids. The CDR3 DNA follows: TGCAGCGTTGAAGATGGGACTCTCAGCACAGATACGCAGTATTTT. Residues: CSVEDGTLSTDTQYF.

This clonotype was counted at least ten times. The CDR3 region is CASGPGTGPFEQYF. The CDR3 bases are TGTGCCAGCGGACCCGGGACAGGCCCATTTGAGCAGTACTTC. The chain couples TRBV3-1 to TRBJ2-7; TRBD1 agrees at 8 bases. The CDR3 loop spans 14 amino acids. V lost 8 bases, J lost 7 bases, and 13 bases stayed unmatched. The germline V gene has CDR1 LGHDT and CDR2 YNNKEL (reference sequence).

This clonotype appeared a few times. The rearrangement links TRBV27 to TRBJ2-1, with 14 bases lining up with TRBD2. V trimming: 3 bases; J trimming: 7 bases; junction bases outside the gene matches: 5. The CDR3 consists of 16 residues. The V gene's germline CDR1 is MNHEY and CDR2 SMNVEV (reference sequence). CDR3 coding DNA: TGTGCCAGCAGTTTGTCGACTAGCGGGAGGGGTAATGAGCAGTTCTTC. Its translation is CASSLSTSGRGNEQFF.

The genes are TRBV20-1 and TRBJ2-7; either TRBD1 or TRBD2 may supply D (5 bases each). V was pared by 3 bases and J by 4 bases, with 13 bases between. This CDR3 is 13 amino acids long. Germline V gene sequence: CDR1 DFQATT, CDR2 SNEGSKA (reference sequence). CDR3 DNA: TGCAGTGCTAGTCCGGGATCAGGGTACGAGCAGTACTTC. It codes for CSASPGSGYEQYF.

This clonotype was recorded many times. This rearrangement joins TRBV12-3 or TRBV12-4 to TRBJ2-1, with 9 nucleotides matching TRBD2. J was trimmed by 4 bases and V by 2 bases; bases with no gene match: 3. CDR3 length: 15 residues. DNA for the CDR3: TGTGCCAGCAGTTTATGGCGGGAGGGTTACAATGAGCAGTTCTTC. This translates into CASSLWREGYNEQFF.

V and J are TRBV14 and TRBJ2-7; D tentatively reads TRBD1 or TRBD2 (6 bases each). V lost 4 bases and J 3 bases, leaving 13 bases between the germline ends. Per germline, CDR1 SGHDN and CDR2 FVKESK. The CDR3 sequence is 14 residues long. This CDR3 reads CASSLQGRHYEQYF. CDR3 DNA sequence: TGTGCCAGCAGCCTCCAGGGGAGGCACTACGAGCAGTACTTC. Looking up the rest from reference TRBV14 and TRBJ2-7 gives the full variable domain: EAGVTQFPSHSVIEKGQTVTLRCDPISGHDNLYWYRRVMGKEIKFLLHFVKESKQDESGMPNNRFLAERTGGTYSTLKVQPAELEDSGVYFCASSLQGRHYEQYFGPGTRLTVT.

This clonotype occurred many times. The genes are TRBV20-1 and TRBJ2-5, with 10 bases lining up with TRBD2. The CDR3 runs 16 residues. Germline V gives CDR1 DFQATT, CDR2 SNEGSKA (reference sequence). V was pared by 4 bases and J by 5 bases, with 13 bases of the junction left unmatched. The CDR3 DNA is TGCAGTGCTATCCCTAGCGGGAGATCCTATCGGGAGACCCAGTACTTC. This gives the protein CSAIPSGRSYRETQYF.

This clonotype was picked up a small number of times. The chain has TRBV5-1 and TRBJ2-7, with D unclear. Trimming shortened V by 4 bases and J by 2 bases, and 13 bases separated the two germline ends. The CDR3 consists of 14 residues. CDR1 is SGHRS and CDR2 is YFSETQ in the germline V gene. CDR3 nucleotide sequence: TGCGCCAGCAGCGTGAGACCGGGCCCCTACGAGCAGTACTTC. Translation gives CASSVRPGPYEQYF.

This clonotype came up once. The gene calls are TRBV18 and TRBJ1-6, with 8 positions matching TRBD1. The germline gives CDR1 KGHSH, CDR2 LQKENI. CDR3 length: 16 amino acids. V shed 4 bases, J shed 13 bases, and the junction held 15 bases outside the gene matches. The chain's CDR3 is CASSQGLTGASIPLHF. CDR3 DNA sequence: TGTGCCAGCTCACAGGGATTGACAGGGGCATCCATCCCCCTCCACTTT.

The CDR3 bases are TGTGCCAGCAGTAATGATATAGGGGTCCAGCCCCAGCATTTT. Translated: CASSNDIGVQPQHF. V usage is TRBV12-3 or TRBV12-4 and J usage is TRBJ1-5; maybe TRBD1 (5 bases). Trimming left V 5 bases short and J 7 bases short, with 15 bases between. This CDR3 is built from 14 residues.

V is TRBV28 and J is TRBJ2-7, with 10 bases fitting TRBD2. The V gene's germline CDR1 is MDHEN and CDR2 SYDVKM. V lost 5 bases, J lost 3 bases, and 7 bases stayed unmatched. This CDR3 has 15 amino acids. The CDR3 bases are TGTGCCAGCAGTGAGGGACTAGCGATATTCTACGAGCAGTACTTC. Translating gives CASSEGLAIFYEQYF.

This chain uses TRBV3-1 with TRBJ2-1, with 16 bases identical to TRBD2. The length of the CDR3 is 18 residues. Germline values: CDR1 LGHDT, CDR2 YNNKEL (reference sequence). V was clipped by 6 bases and J by 0 bases; unmatched bases: 5. The chain's CDR3 is CASSYGTSGRDSYNEQFF. The CDR3 DNA follows: TGTGCCAGCAGTTACGGGACTAGCGGGAGGGACTCCTACAATGAGCAGTTCTTC.

This clonotype occurred a few times. The CDR3 DNA reads TGCGCCAGCAGCTCGCTCGGACATCCCAACGAGCAGTACTTC. This sequence encodes CASSSLGHPNEQYF. The chain employs TRBV5-1 and TRBJ2-7, with a possible D match to TRBD1 (5 bases). Germline values: CDR1 SGHRS, CDR2 YFSETQ. V was pared by 3 bases and J by 5 bases, with 15 bases between. The CDR3 length is 14 residues.

This clonotype appeared a few times. The rearrangement uses TRBV2 and TRBJ2-1, with a weak D call TRBD1 (5 bases). The germline V gene encodes CDR1 SNHLY and CDR2 FYNNEI. V lost 0 bases, J lost 9 bases, and 9 bases lay in between. The CDR3 contains 13 residues. The chain's CDR3 is CASSEAKGPEQFF. Here the CDR3 DNA reads TGTGCCAGCAGTGAAGCCAAGGGGCCTGAGCAGTTCTTC.